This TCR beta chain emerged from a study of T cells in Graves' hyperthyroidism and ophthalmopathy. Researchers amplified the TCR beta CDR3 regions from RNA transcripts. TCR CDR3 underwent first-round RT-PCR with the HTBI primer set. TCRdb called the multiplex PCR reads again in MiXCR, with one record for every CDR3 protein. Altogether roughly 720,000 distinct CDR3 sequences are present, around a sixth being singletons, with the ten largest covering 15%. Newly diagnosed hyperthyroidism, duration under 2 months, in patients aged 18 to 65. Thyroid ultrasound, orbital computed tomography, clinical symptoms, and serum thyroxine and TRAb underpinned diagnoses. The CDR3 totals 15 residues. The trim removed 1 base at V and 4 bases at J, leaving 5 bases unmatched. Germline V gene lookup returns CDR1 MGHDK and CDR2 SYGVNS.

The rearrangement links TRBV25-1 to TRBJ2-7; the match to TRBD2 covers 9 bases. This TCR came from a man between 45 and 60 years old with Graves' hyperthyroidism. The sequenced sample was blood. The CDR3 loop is CASSEWGTSSYEQYF. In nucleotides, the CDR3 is TGTGCCAGCAGTGAATGGGGGACTAGCAGTTACGAGCAGTACTTC.